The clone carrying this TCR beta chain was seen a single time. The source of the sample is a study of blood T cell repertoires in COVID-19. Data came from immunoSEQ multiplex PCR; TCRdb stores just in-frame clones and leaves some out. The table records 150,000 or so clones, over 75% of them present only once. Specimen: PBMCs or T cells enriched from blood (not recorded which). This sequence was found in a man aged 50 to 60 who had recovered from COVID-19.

CDR3 sequence reads: CAWNVRGVNQPQHF. In DNA form, the CDR3 reads TGTGCCTGGAACGTCCGGGGGGTGAATCAGCCCCAGCATTTT. The V gene is TRBV30, the J gene TRBJ1-5, with a possible D match to TRBD1 (5 bases). The CDR3 is made up of 14 amino acids. Germline CDR1 GTSNPN, CDR2 SVGIG (reference sequence). Trimming left V 4 bases short and J 4 bases short, with 14 bases between.